The next 26 T cell receptor beta chains were all read from a single sample in a study of cytomegalovirus exposure and HLA in healthy donors. PCR used 60 Vbeta primers and 13 Jbeta primers. Clones were read by immunoSEQ multiplex PCR, and TCRdb kept only the in-frame ones, dropping some. The table includes about 110,000 clones, 50% to 70% detected once. The sequencing input was PBMCs. The origin of the receptors is a man aged 30 to 45 in good health and CMV-seropositive.

The chain joins TRBV19 to TRBJ1-3; 8 positions match TRBD1. Germline loops: CDR1 LNHDA, CDR2 SQIVND (reference sequence). The V and J ends lost 6 bases and 2 bases, in that order; junction bases with no gene match: 3. The CDR3 sequence is 14 residues long. Here the CDR3 DNA reads TGTGCCAGTAGCAACAGGGGGGCTGGAAACACCATATATTTT. As protein: CASSNRGAGNTIYF.

This clone was counted once. The V and J genes are TRBV5-6 and TRBJ1-1, with a tentative D call TRBD1 (5 bases). With 4 bases removed from V and 1 base from J, the gap between germline ends came to 11 bases. Germline V gene data show CDR1 as SGHDT and CDR2 as YYEEEE. CDR3 length: 14 amino acids. CDR3 sequence reads: CASSPSGQNTEAFF. The CDR3 DNA reads TGTGCCAGCAGCCCTAGCGGACAGAACACTGAAGCTTTCTTT.

This clone was observed a handful of times. The chain is built from TRBV15 and TRBJ1-2; D unresolved. This CDR3 comprises 13 residues. The V end was cut by 0 bases, the J end by 8 bases, with 10 bases between. CDR1 and CDR2 (germline): LNHNV, YYDKDF (reference sequence). The CDR3 nucleotides are TGTGCCACCAGCAGAGATCAGGCCCGAGGCTACACCTTC. This translates into CATSRDQARGYTF.

The chain uses TRBV5-6 and TRBJ1-2; 7 positions agree with TRBD1. After removal of 4 bases from V and 5 bases from J, the junction contained 8 bases not matched to a gene. Germline assignment: CDR1 SGHDT and CDR2 YYEEEE. CDR3 length equals 14 residues. The CDR3 protein is CASSPPPGQYGYTF. DNA for the CDR3: TGTGCCAGCAGCCCACCTCCGGGACAGTATGGCTACACCTTC.

The rearrangement uses TRBV21-1 and TRBJ1-2; TRBD1, the table's D call, was not compared with the DNA. TRBV21-1 has pseudogene status. The CDR3 length is 12 residues. In DNA, the CDR3 is TGTGCCAGCAGCACACAGTGTTTTGGCTACACCTTC. Its translation: CASSTQCFGYTF.

The rearrangement links TRBV6-6 to TRBJ2-7, with TRBD1 matching 7 bases. CDR3 length: 14 amino acids. The V and J ends lost 5 bases and 4 bases, in that order; junction bases with no gene match: 8. Germline lookup yields CDR1 MNHNY and CDR2 SVGAGI (reference sequence). CDR3 protein: CASSPADREYEQYF. The CDR3 bases are TGTGCCAGCAGTCCCGCCGACAGGGAATACGAGCAGTACTTC.

This rearrangement joins TRBV29-1 to TRBJ1-2; a possible D gene is TRBD1 (5 bases). The CDR3 length is 11 residues. The ends were cut back, 4 bases at V and 4 bases at J, with 7 bases in the middle. CDR1 SQVTM and CDR2 ANQGSEA come from the germline V gene. CDR3 nucleotides: TGCAGCGTTGGAACAGGCTATGGCTACACCTTC. Protein product: CSVGTGYGYTF.

The V gene is TRBV6-5, the J gene TRBJ2-4; tentative D call: TRBD1 (5 bases). Germline lookup yields CDR1 MNHEY and CDR2 SVGAGI. This CDR3 comprises 14 residues. Deletions cut 6 bases from V and 0 bases from J, with 9 bases between. CDR3 DNA: TGTGCCAGCAGATCCGACAGAGCCAAAAACATTCAGTACTTC. Translation gives CASRSDRAKNIQYF.

This clone was seen a few times. The chain couples TRBV6-1 to TRBJ1-5, with D uncertain. V was shortened by 6 bases and J by 0 bases, with 6 bases between the two germline ends. Germline V lookup: CDR1 MNHNS, CDR2 SASEGT. CDR3 length equals 13 residues. The CDR3 reads CASRENSNQPQHF. The CDR3 region has the DNA TGTGCCAGCAGAGAGAATAGCAATCAGCCCCAGCATTTT.

The rearrangement uses TRBV2 and TRBJ1-1, with D perhaps matching TRBD1 (5 bases). Germline CDR1 reads SNHLY; CDR2 reads FYNNEI. The CDR3 loop spans 11 amino acids. The V and J ends lost 7 bases and 6 bases respectively, with 9 bases between them. CDR3 DNA sequence: TGTGCCAGCACTCCGGGGGCTGAAGCTTTCTTT. It specifies CASTPGAEAFF.

The genes are TRBV6-1 and TRBJ1-4; 7 positions match TRBD1. J was trimmed by 6 bases and V by 8 bases; bases with no gene match: 6. The CDR3 is made up of 13 amino acids. Germline loops: CDR1 MNHNS, CDR2 SASEGT. CDR3 in amino acids: CASRDSDYEKLFF. The CDR3 region has the DNA TGTGCCAGCCGGGACAGCGATTATGAAAAACTGTTTTTT.

The rearrangement joins TRBV5-1 to TRBJ2-7; TRBD1 is a possible D gene (5 bases). The V end was cut by 2 bases, the J end by 3 bases, with 6 bases between. The CDR3 loop spans 12 amino acids. Germline CDR1 reads SGHRS; CDR2 reads YFSETQ. The CDR3 coding sequence is TGCGCCAGCAGCTTTGACAGCTACGAGCAGTACTTC. Translating gives CASSFDSYEQYF.

In this sample, this clone turned up a few times. V is TRBV7-9 and J is TRBJ2-3, with D possibly being TRBD1 (6 bases). Per germline, CDR1 SEHNR and CDR2 FQNEAQ (reference sequence). CDR3 size: 14 residues. The ends were cut back, 4 bases at V and 5 bases at J, with 13 bases in the middle. The CDR3 region is CASSSRDIKDTQYF. In nucleotides, the CDR3 is TGTGCCAGCAGCTCCCGGGACATAAAAGATACGCAGTATTTT.

This clone came up a few times. V usage is TRBV7-8 and J usage is TRBJ2-2; 12 nucleotides line up with TRBD2. The CDR3 is 13 residues long. Germline CDR1 reads SGHVS; CDR2 reads FQNEAQ. Trimming took 10 bases from V and 4 from J; bases not matched to a gene: 1. The CDR3 is CATTSGGTGELFF. CDR3 in DNA: TGTGCCACGACTAGCGGGGGCACCGGGGAGCTGTTTTTT.

The chain carries TRBV7-2 and TRBJ1-4, with TRBD1 as a possible D gene (5 bases). Germline loops: CDR1 SGHTA, CDR2 FQGNSA. The CDR3 contains 15 residues. The V end was cut by 5 bases, the J end by 3 bases, with 13 bases between. The CDR3 DNA reads as TGTGCCAGCAGCCCAAGGACAACCGCTAATGAAAAACTGTTTTTT. It translates to CASSPRTTANEKLFF.

This clone appeared once. The V call is TRBV7-9, the J call TRBJ2-7, with D hard to call. The CDR3 contains 13 residues. Per germline, CDR1 SEHNR and CDR2 FQNEAQ (reference sequence). V lost 1 base, J lost 4 bases, and 8 bases lay in between. The CDR3 region is CASSLGLAYEQYF. The CDR3 nucleotides read TGTGCCAGCAGCTTAGGACTTGCTTACGAGCAGTACTTC.

The rearrangement uses TRBV4-1 and TRBJ1-5; 8 bases are a match to TRBD1. The CDR3 loop spans 17 amino acids. J gave up 7 bases and V 3 bases, and 14 bases lay outside the gene matches. Germline lookup yields CDR1 MGHRA and CDR2 YSYEKL. The chain's CDR3 is CASSHKTGEGFSQPQHF. The CDR3 bases are TGCGCCAGCAGCCACAAGACAGGGGAAGGGTTCAGCCAGCCCCAGCATTTT.

The rearrangement uses TRBV7-9 and TRBJ2-1; D is unresolved. The CDR3 extends over 13 amino acids. Germline CDR1 reads SEHNR; CDR2 reads FQNEAQ (reference sequence). V was pared by 0 bases and J by 7 bases, with 7 bases between. CDR3 bases: TGTGCCAGCAGCTTAGCCGGAGCAAATGAGCAGTTCTTC. As protein: CASSLAGANEQFF.

The rearrangement links TRBV5-4 to TRBJ1-6, with a possible D match to TRBD1 (6 bases). V was cut by 2 bases and J by 7 bases, with 13 bases left in between. Germline V CDR1 and CDR2: SGHNT, YYREEE (reference sequence). The CDR3 runs 15 residues. For the CDR3, the DNA is TGTGCCAGCAGCTTCTCAGGGGAGGGGAATTCACCCCTCCACTTT. Amino acids: CASSFSGEGNSPLHF.

This clone was recorded a few times. CDR3: CTLRVGGGYTF. CDR3 nucleotides: TGCACCCTTCGGGTCGGCGGAGGCTACACCTTC. The chain employs TRBV29-1 and TRBJ1-2, with D hard to call. Germline CDR1 reads SQVTM; CDR2 reads ANQGSEA. This CDR3 comprises 11 residues.

Written as DNA, the CDR3 is TGTGCCAGCAGGCGGCGGGGGGACTACAATGAGCAGTTCTTC. This codes for CASRRRGDYNEQFF. The rearrangement links TRBV2 to TRBJ2-1; 8 bases fit TRBD2. Germline CDR1 is SNHLY and CDR2 is FYNNEI. V lost 6 bases to trimming and J lost 3 bases; unmatched junction nucleotides: 4. The CDR3 extends over 14 amino acids.

The V call is TRBV7-9, the J call TRBJ2-7, with D perhaps TRBD1 (7 bases). CDR3 size: 15 residues. V dropped 4 bases and J dropped 3 bases, with 16 bases sitting between them. Germline CDR1 and CDR2: SEHNR and FQNEAQ (reference sequence). The DNA for the CDR3 is TGTGCCAGCAGCTCGACGGGACAGACTAGCTACGAGCAGTACTTC. This sequence encodes CASSSTGQTSYEQYF. Complete variable domain (other parts from reference TRBV7-9 and TRBJ2-7): DTGVSQNPRHKITKRGQNVTFRCDPISEHNRLYWYRQTLGQGPEFLTYFQNEAQLEKSRLLSDRFSAERPKGSFSTLEIQRTEQGDSAMYLCASSSTGQTSYEQYFGPGTRLTVT.

This sequence joins TRBV5-8 and TRBJ2-5; 7 positions agree with TRBD2. V was pared by 4 bases and J by 3 bases, with 9 bases of the junction left unmatched. There are 15 residues in the CDR3. Germline V gives CDR1 SGHTS, CDR2 YDEGEE. CDR3 sequence: CASSIGGTPEETQYF. The CDR3, as DNA: TGTGCCAGCAGCATCGGGGGGACCCCAGAAGAGACCCAGTACTTC. Using reference TRBV5-8 and TRBJ2-5 for the parts outside the CDR3, the full variable domain is EAGVTQSPTHLIKTRGQQATLRCSPISGHTSVYWYQQALGLGLQFLLWYDEGEERNRGNFPPRFSGRQFPNYSSELNVNALELEDSALYLCASSIGGTPEETQYFGPGTRLLVL.

The chain carries TRBV5-1 and TRBJ1-4; TRBD1 aligns across 7 bases. The CDR3 is 16 amino acids. Per germline, CDR1 SGHRS and CDR2 YFSETQ. V gave up 4 bases and J gave up 2 bases; unmatched junction bases: 8. The CDR3 DNA follows: TGCGCCAGCAGCCAAGGGACAGTCGGGACTAATGAAAAACTGTTTTTT. Encoded protein: CASSQGTVGTNEKLFF.

V is TRBV19 and J is TRBJ1-6, with 11 nucleotides matching TRBD1. Unmatched junction bases numbered 10, after V lost 4 bases and J lost 5 bases. Germline CDR1 and CDR2: LNHDA and SQIVND (reference sequence). The CDR3 consists of 18 residues. The CDR3 DNA follows: TGTGCCAGTAGTACAACCCGGGACAGGGGGTTTAATAATTCACCCCTCCACTTT. This gives the protein CASSTTRDRGFNNSPLHF.

Only a few counts were recorded for this clone. V usage is TRBV7-2 and J usage is TRBJ2-1; D gene unclear. The germline V gene has CDR1 SGHTA and CDR2 FQGNSA. The CDR3 is made up of 14 amino acids. Trimming took 2 bases from V and 4 from J, leaving 9 bases between them. In DNA form, the CDR3 reads TGTGCCAGCAGCTTAATGATAGAATACAATGAGCAGTTCTTC. This codes for CASSLMIEYNEQFF.